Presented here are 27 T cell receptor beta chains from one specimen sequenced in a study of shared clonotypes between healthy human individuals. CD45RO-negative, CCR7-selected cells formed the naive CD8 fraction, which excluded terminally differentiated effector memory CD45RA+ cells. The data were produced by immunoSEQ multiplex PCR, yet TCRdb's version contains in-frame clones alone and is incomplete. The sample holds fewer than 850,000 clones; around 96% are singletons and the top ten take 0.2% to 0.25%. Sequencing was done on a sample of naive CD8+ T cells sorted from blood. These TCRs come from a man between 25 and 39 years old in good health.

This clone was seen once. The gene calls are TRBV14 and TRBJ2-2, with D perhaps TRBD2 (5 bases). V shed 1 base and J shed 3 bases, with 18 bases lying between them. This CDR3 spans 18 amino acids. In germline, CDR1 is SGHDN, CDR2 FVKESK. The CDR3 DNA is TGTGCCAGCAGCCAAGTAGGAGGTTTCGGGGAGTACACCGGGGAGCTGTTTTTT. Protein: CASSQVGGFGEYTGELFF.

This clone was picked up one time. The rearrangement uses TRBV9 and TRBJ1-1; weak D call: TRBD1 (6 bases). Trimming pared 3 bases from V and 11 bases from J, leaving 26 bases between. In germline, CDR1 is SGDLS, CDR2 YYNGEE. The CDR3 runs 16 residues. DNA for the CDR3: TGTGCCAGCAGCGAAAGTTCACAGGGCAAAACCGGAAGGGCTTTCTTT. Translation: CASSESSQGKTGRAFF.

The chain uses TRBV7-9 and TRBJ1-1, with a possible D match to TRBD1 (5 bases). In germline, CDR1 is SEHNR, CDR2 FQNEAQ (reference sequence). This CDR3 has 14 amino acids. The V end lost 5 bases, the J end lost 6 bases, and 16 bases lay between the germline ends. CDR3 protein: CASSEIGTAAEAFF. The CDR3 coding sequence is TGTGCCAGCAGCGAAATAGGGACTGCGGCTGAAGCTTTCTTT. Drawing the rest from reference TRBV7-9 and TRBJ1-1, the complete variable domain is DTGVSQNPRHKITKRGQNVTFRCDPISEHNRLYWYRQTLGQGPEFLTYFQNEAQLEKSRLLSDRFSAERPKGSFSTLEIQRTEQGDSAMYLCASSEIGTAAEAFFGQGTRLTVV.

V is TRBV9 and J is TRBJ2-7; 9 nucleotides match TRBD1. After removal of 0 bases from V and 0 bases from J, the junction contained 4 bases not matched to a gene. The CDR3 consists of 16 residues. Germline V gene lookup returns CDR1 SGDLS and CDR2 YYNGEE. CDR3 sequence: CASSVGGQGFSYEQYF. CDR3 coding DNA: TGTGCCAGCAGCGTAGGAGGACAGGGGTTCTCCTACGAGCAGTACTTC. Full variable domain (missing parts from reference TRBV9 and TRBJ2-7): DSGVTQTPKHLITATGQRVTLRCSPRSGDLSVYWYQQSLDQGLQFLIQYYNGEERAKGNILERFSAQQFPDLHSELNLSSLELGDSALYFCASSVGGQGFSYEQYFGPGTRLTVT.

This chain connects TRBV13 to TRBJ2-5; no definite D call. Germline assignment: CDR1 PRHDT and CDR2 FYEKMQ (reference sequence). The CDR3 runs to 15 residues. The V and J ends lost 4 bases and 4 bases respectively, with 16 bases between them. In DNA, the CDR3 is TGTGCCAGCAGCTCCTTAGTGGTTTCGGGAGAGACCCAGTACTTC. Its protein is CASSSLVVSGETQYF.

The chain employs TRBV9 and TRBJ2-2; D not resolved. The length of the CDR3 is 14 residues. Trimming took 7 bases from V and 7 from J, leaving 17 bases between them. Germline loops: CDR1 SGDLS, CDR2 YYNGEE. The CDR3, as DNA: TGTGCCAGCGGCCCGGACGAATGGGACGGGGAGCTGTTTTTT. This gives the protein CASGPDEWDGELFF.

For the CDR3, the DNA is TGTGCCAGCAGTCCCGAGGTACAGGATAATGAAAAACTGTTTTTT. As protein: CASSPEVQDNEKLFF. The chain has TRBV6-5 and TRBJ1-4; tentative D call: TRBD1 (5 bases). This CDR3 is built from 15 residues. Germline CDR1 is MNHEY and CDR2 is SVGAGI. The V and J ends lost 5 bases and 4 bases respectively, with 14 bases between them.

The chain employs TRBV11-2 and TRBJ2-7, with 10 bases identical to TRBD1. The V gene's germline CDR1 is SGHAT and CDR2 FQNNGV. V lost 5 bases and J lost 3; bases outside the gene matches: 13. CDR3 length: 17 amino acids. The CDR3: CASSPQTGGFKRYEQYF. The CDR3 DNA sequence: TGTGCCAGCAGCCCACAGACAGGGGGCTTTAAACGCTACGAGCAGTACTTC.

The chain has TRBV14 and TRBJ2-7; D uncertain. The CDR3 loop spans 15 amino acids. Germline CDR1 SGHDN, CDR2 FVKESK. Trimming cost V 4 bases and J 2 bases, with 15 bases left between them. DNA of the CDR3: TGTGCCAGCAGCCCACTTGGCAGTACGACCTACGAGCAGTACTTC. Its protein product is CASSPLGSTTYEQYF.

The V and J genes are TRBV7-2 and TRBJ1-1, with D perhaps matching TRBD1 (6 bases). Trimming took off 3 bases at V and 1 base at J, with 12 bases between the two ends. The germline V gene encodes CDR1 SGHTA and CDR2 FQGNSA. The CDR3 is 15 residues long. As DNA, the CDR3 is TGTGCCAGCAGCTTTCCGGGACAAAAGAACACTGAAGCTTTCTTT. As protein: CASSFPGQKNTEAFF.

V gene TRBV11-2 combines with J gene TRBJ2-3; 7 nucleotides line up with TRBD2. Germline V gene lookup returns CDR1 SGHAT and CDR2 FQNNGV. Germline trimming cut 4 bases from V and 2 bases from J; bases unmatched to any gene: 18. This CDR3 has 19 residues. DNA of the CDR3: TGTGCCAGCAGCTCGGGGGGTGACTTGGACAACCATTTCACAGATACGCAGTATTTT. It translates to CASSSGGDLDNHFTDTQYF.

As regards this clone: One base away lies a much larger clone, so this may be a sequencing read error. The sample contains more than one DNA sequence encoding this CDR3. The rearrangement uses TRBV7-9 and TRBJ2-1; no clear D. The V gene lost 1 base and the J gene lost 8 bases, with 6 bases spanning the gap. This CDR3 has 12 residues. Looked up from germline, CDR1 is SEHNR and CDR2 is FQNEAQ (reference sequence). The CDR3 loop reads CASSLVVHEQFF. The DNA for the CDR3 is TGTGCCAGCAGCTTAGTGGTTCATGAGCAGTTCTTC. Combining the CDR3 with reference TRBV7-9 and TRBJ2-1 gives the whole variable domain DTGVSQNPRHKITKRGQNVTFRCDPISEHNRLYWYRQTLGQGPEFLTYFQNEAQLEKSRLLSDRFSAERPKGSFSTLEIQRTEQGDSAMYLCASSLVVHEQFFGPGTRLTVL.

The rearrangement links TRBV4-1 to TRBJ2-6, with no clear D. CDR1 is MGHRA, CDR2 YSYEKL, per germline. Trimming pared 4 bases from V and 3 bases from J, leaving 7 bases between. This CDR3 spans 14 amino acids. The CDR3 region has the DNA TGCGCCAGCAGCCCCAACTTTGGGGCCAACGTCCTGACTTTC. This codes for CASSPNFGANVLTF.

The CDR3 DNA reads as TGTGCCAGCAGCCCCTCTTCGGGCAATGAGCAGTTCTTC. Translated: CASSPSSGNEQFF. The chain employs TRBV11-2 and TRBJ2-1; D is unresolved. V was pared by 5 bases and J by 6 bases, with 11 bases between. CDR1 is SGHAT, CDR2 FQNNGV, per germline. This CDR3 region has 13 residues.

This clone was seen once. CDR3 protein: CASSLSLAGGPGEQFF. Written as DNA, the CDR3 is TGTGCCAGCAGCTTAAGCCTAGCGGGAGGGCCAGGTGAGCAGTTCTTC. The rearrangement uses TRBV7-2 and TRBJ2-1, with 12 bases fitting TRBD2. The trim removed 2 bases at V and 9 bases at J, leaving 8 bases unmatched. Per the germline V gene, CDR1 is SGHTA and CDR2 is FQGNSA. The CDR3 has 16 amino acids.

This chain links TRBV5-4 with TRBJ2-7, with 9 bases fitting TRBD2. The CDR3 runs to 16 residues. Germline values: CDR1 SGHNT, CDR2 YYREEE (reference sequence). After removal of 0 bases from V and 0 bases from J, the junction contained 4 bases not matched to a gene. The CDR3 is CASSLDLAGNSYEQYF. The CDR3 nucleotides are TGTGCCAGCAGCTTGGATCTAGCGGGGAACTCCTACGAGCAGTACTTC.

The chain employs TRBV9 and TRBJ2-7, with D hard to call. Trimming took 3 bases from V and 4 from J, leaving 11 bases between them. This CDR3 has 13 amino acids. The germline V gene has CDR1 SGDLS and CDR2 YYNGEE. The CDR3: CASSGASAYEQYF. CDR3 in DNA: TGTGCCAGCAGCGGCGCGTCCGCATACGAGCAGTACTTC.

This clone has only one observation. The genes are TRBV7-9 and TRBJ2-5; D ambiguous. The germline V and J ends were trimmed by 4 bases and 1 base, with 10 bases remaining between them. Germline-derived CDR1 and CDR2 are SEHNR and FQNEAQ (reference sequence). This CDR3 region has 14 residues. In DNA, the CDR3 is TGTGCCAGCAGCTCTCGTCAGCCCCAAGAGACCCAGTACTTC. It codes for CASSSRQPQETQYF. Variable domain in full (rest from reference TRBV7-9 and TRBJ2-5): DTGVSQNPRHKITKRGQNVTFRCDPISEHNRLYWYRQTLGQGPEFLTYFQNEAQLEKSRLLSDRFSAERPKGSFSTLEIQRTEQGDSAMYLCASSSRQPQETQYFGPGTRLLVL.

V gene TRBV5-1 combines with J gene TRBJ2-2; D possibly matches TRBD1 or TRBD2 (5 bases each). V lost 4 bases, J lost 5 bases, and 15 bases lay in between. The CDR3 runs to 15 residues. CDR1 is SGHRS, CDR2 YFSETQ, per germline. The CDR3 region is CASSPVQGGTGELFF. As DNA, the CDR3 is TGCGCCAGCAGCCCGGTCCAGGGCGGGACCGGGGAGCTGTTTTTT.

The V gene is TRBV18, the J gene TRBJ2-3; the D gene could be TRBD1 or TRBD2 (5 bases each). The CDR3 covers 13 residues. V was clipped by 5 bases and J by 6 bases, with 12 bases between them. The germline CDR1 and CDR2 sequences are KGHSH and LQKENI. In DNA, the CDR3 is TGTGCCAGCTCAGGGACCGACGCGGATACGCAGTATTTT. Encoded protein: CASSGTDADTQYF.

The CDR3 coding sequence is TGTGCCAGCAGCCCTCGACTAGCGGGTTATGACTACGAGCAGTACTTC. It codes for CASSPRLAGYDYEQYF. V and J are TRBV7-2 and TRBJ2-7; 10 nucleotides align to TRBD2. In germline, CDR1 is SGHTA, CDR2 FQGNSA. Unmatched junction bases numbered 10, after V lost 5 bases and J lost 3 bases. This CDR3 region has 16 residues.

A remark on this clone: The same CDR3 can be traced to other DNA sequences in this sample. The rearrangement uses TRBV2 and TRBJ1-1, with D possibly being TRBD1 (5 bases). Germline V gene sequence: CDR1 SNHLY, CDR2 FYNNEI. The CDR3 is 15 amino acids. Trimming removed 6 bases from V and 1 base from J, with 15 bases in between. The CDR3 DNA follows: TGTGCCAGCAGGAACGAACAGGCCCCGAACACTGAAGCTTTCTTT. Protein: CASRNEQAPNTEAFF.

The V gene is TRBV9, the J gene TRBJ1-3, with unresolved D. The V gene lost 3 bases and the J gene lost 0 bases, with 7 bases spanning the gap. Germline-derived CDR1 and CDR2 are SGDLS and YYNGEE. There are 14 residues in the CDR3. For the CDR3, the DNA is TGTGCCAGCAGCGACGGAATCTCTGGAAACACCATATATTTT. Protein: CASSDGISGNTIYF.

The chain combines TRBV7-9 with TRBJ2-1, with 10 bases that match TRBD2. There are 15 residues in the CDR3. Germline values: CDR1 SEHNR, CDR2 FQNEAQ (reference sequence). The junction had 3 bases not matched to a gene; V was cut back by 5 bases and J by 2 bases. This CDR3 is CASSVTSGTYNEQFF. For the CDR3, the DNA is TGTGCCAGCAGCGTTACTAGCGGGACCTACAATGAGCAGTTCTTC.

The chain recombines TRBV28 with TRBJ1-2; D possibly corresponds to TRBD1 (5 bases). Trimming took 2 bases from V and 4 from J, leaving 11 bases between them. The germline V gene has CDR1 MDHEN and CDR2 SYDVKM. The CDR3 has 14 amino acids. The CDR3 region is CASSLVEGIYGYTF. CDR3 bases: TGTGCCAGCAGTTTAGTTGAGGGGATCTATGGCTACACCTTC.

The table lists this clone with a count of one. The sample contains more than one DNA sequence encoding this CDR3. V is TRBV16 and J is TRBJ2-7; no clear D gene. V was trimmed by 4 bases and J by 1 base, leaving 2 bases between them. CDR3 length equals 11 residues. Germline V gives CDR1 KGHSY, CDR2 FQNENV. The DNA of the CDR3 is TGTGCCAGCAGCCCTTCCTACGAGCAGTACTTC. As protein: CASSPSYEQYF. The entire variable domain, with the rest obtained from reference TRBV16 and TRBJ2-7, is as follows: GEEVAQTPKHLVRGEGQKAKLYCAPIKGHSYVFWYQQVLKNEFKFLISFQNENVFDETGMPKERFSAKCLPNSPCSLEIQATKLEDSAVYFCASSPSYEQYFGPGTRLTVT.

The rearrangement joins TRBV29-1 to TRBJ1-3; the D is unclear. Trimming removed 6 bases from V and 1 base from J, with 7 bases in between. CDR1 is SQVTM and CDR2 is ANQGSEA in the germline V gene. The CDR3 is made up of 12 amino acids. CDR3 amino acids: CSVRRSGNTIYF. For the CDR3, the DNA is TGCAGCGTACGGCGGTCTGGAAACACCATATATTTT.